Listed here are 22 T cell receptor beta chains from one sample, sequenced in a study of T cells in Graves' hyperthyroidism and ophthalmopathy. RNA transcripts served as the template for amplifying TCR beta CDR3 regions. First-round RT-PCR of the TCR CDR3 relied on the HTBI primer set. TCRdb reprocessed the multiplex PCR reads via MiXCR and lists one record per CDR3 protein. The profile shows around 340,000 distinct CDR3 sequences, 18% of them singletons. Material: blood. The source of these receptors is a woman in her forties or fifties with Graves' hyperthyroidism.

There are many counts of this clonotype. This chain joins TRBV5-6 and TRBJ2-1; 9 bases are a match to TRBD1. The V segment lost 2 bases and the J segment 8 bases; nucleotides outside the gene matches: 5. Per the germline V gene, CDR1 is SGHDT and CDR2 is YYEEEE. The CDR3 is 14 amino acids. The CDR3 DNA sequence: TGTGCCAGCAGCTTAGCGGGACAGGGATATGAGCAGTTCTTC. This translates into CASSLAGQGYEQFF.

In the case of this clonotype: This may arise from a read error, as a much more abundant clone is one base away. The chain recombines TRBV18 with TRBJ2-7, with D hard to call. This CDR3 region has 14 residues. CDR1 and CDR2 from the germline V gene are KGHSH and LQKENI. CDR3 coding DNA: TGTACCAGCTCACCACCTTCCGAGGCCTACGAGCAGTACTTC. Its translation is CTSSPPSEAYEQYF.

The chain couples TRBV6-1 to TRBJ2-1, with a weak D call TRBD1 (6 bases). Trimming pared 6 bases from V and 5 bases from J, leaving 11 bases between. CDR3 length equals 13 residues. Germline V gene lookup returns CDR1 MNHNS and CDR2 SASEGT. This CDR3 reads CASRQGTHNEQFF. The DNA of the CDR3 is TGTGCCAGCAGACAGGGAACTCACAATGAGCAGTTCTTC.

There are many counts of this clonotype. In DNA, the CDR3 is TGTGCCAGCAGCAGGACTAGCGGGACCAGTGAGCAGTTCTTC. Protein sequence: CASSRTSGTSEQFF. This chain links TRBV11-3 with TRBJ2-1; 12 bases map to TRBD2. Germline V gene lookup returns CDR1 SGHNT and CDR2 YENEEA. CDR3 length equals 14 residues. With V trimmed by 5 bases and J by 9 bases, 5 bases remained unmatched.

This sequence joins TRBV6-1 and TRBJ1-6; 11 bases align to TRBD1. The V segment lost 7 bases and the J segment 8 bases; nucleotides outside the gene matches: 4. Germline V gene sequence: CDR1 MNHNS, CDR2 SASEGT. The CDR3 is made up of 14 amino acids. CDR3 bases: TGTGCCAGCAAAGCGGACAGGGGGCATTCACCCCTCCACTTT. This encodes CASKADRGHSPLHF.

This clonotype was recorded many times. The DNA of the CDR3 is TGTGCCAGCAGATTAGAGACAGGGAGTGAAGCTTTCTTT. This translates into CASRLETGSEAFF. The chain carries TRBV27 and TRBJ1-1, with 7 bases identical to TRBD1. The CDR3 contains 13 residues. The germline CDR1 and CDR2 sequences are MNHEY and SMNVEV (reference sequence). V shed 6 bases and J 7 bases; nucleotides not matched to a gene: 8.

This clonotype was seen at least ten times. V gene TRBV12-3 or TRBV12-4 combines with J gene TRBJ1-1; possible D gene TRBD1, 6 bases. V lost 7 bases and J 5 bases, leaving 14 bases between the germline ends. The CDR3 sequence is 13 residues long. CDR3 residues: CASTETGLTEAFF. CDR3 coding DNA: TGTGCCAGCACTGAGACAGGTCTGACTGAAGCTTTCTTT.

This clonotype was counted only a few times. J is TRBJ2-7 and V is TRBV28; D not resolved. The germline V gene encodes CDR1 MDHEN and CDR2 SYDVKM. V gave up 5 bases and J gave up 4 bases, with 6 bases separating them. This CDR3 region has 11 residues. The CDR3 reads CASSGRYEQYF. The DNA for the CDR3 is TGTGCCAGCAGTGGCAGATACGAGCAGTACTTC.

This clonotype was observed many times. The gene calls are TRBV30 and TRBJ2-3; D is undetermined. The V end was cut by 0 bases, the J end by 0 bases, with 10 bases between. This CDR3 contains 15 residues. Germline CDR1 is GTSNPN and CDR2 is SVGIG (reference sequence). The DNA for the CDR3 is TGTGCCTGGAGTGTAGAAGGCCCGAGCACAGATACGCAGTATTTT. Its translation is CAWSVEGPSTDTQYF.

There are many counts of this clonotype. The chain joins TRBV5-1 to TRBJ2-3, with D possibly matching TRBD1 (5 bases). Trimming pared 0 bases from V and 5 bases from J, leaving 10 bases between. The CDR3 has 14 amino acids. Germline V gene sequence: CDR1 SGHRS, CDR2 YFSETQ. The CDR3, as DNA: TGCGCCAGCAGCTTGGAGGGGTACGGAGATACGCAGTATTTT. Amino acid sequence: CASSLEGYGDTQYF.

Only a few counts were recorded for this clonotype. J is TRBJ1-5 and V is TRBV2; D not certain. CDR3 size: 16 residues. Trimming removed 4 bases from V and 0 bases from J, with 13 bases in between. Germline CDR1 SNHLY, CDR2 FYNNEI. The CDR3 protein is CASSVEAAYSNQPQHF. DNA of the CDR3: TGTGCCAGCAGTGTCGAGGCAGCTTATAGCAATCAGCCCCAGCATTTT.

In its sample, this clonotype was seen many times. The chain employs TRBV11-2 and TRBJ2-1, with 8 positions matching TRBD2. This CDR3 contains 16 residues. Germline assignment: CDR1 SGHAT and CDR2 FQNNGV. V lost 5 bases and J lost 7; bases outside the gene matches: 13. CDR3 sequence: CASSQRPGLGGNEQFF. Written as DNA, the CDR3 is TGTGCCAGCAGCCAGCGCCCGGGACTAGGGGGGAATGAGCAGTTCTTC.

This clonotype was seen at least ten times. The gene calls are TRBV11-2 and TRBJ2-5, with TRBD2 identical over 7 bases. Germline V gene sequence: CDR1 SGHAT, CDR2 FQNNGV. The CDR3 length is 14 residues. Germline trimming cut 3 bases from V and 4 bases from J; bases unmatched to any gene: 5. The CDR3 DNA follows: TGTGCCAGCAGCTTGGGGGGGTTAGTAGAGACCCAGTACTTC. It encodes CASSLGGLVETQYF.

This clonotype was seen a few times. The chain recombines TRBV7-9 with TRBJ1-4, with D possibly TRBD1 on 6 matching bases. The CDR3 loop spans 16 amino acids. Deletions cut 3 bases from V and 8 bases from J, with 19 bases between. Germline V gene data show CDR1 as SEHNR and CDR2 as FQNEAQ (reference sequence). The CDR3 DNA reads as TGTGCCAGCAGCTTCAACAGGGCAGGGCCTTGGGAAAAACTGTTTTTT. Translation gives CASSFNRAGPWEKLFF.

This clonotype was detected many times. The chain is built from TRBV6-1 and TRBJ2-3; D may be TRBD1 (6 bases). CDR3 length: 14 residues. Trimming pared 5 bases from V and 6 bases from J, leaving 15 bases between. Looked up from germline, CDR1 is MNHNS and CDR2 is SASEGT. The CDR3 is CASSLQGETDTQYF. The CDR3 nucleotides are TGTGCCAGCAGTTTACAGGGAGAGACGGATACGCAGTATTTT.

This clonotype was seen more than once but under ten times. The chain links TRBV28 to TRBJ1-3; possibly TRBD1 for D (6 bases). The CDR3 totals 17 residues. V was cut by 1 base and J by 1 base, with 14 bases left in between. Germline V gene lookup returns CDR1 MDHEN and CDR2 SYDVKM. The CDR3 sequence is CASSLSGVFDSGNTIYF. The CDR3, as DNA: TGTGCCAGCAGTTTATCAGGGGTATTTGATTCTGGAAACACCATATATTTT.

V usage is TRBV20-1 and J usage is TRBJ2-7, with D perhaps TRBD1 or TRBD2 (6 bases each). The ends were cut back, 0 bases at V and 7 bases at J, with 10 bases in the middle. CDR1 is DFQATT and CDR2 is SNEGSKA in the germline V gene (reference sequence). The CDR3 is made up of 12 amino acids. CDR3 in DNA: TGCAGTGCTAGAGAAGGGGGAGGTGAGCAGTACTTC. It translates to CSAREGGGEQYF.

In this sample, this clonotype turned up many times. CDR3 loop: CASSEQGRDSPLHF. The DNA of the CDR3 is TGTGCCAGCAGCGAACAGGGGAGGGATTCACCCCTCCACTTT. V is TRBV2 and J is TRBJ1-6, with TRBD1 matching 7 bases. The CDR3 consists of 14 residues. The ends lost 6 bases at V and 8 bases at J; junction bases unmatched: 7. Germline assignment: CDR1 SNHLY and CDR2 FYNNEI.

This clonotype was detected only a few times. The V call is TRBV5-6, the J call TRBJ2-3; 8 nucleotides agree with TRBD2. Germline values: CDR1 SGHDT, CDR2 YYEEEE. The CDR3 consists of 16 residues. Germline trimming cut 4 bases from V and 2 bases from J; bases unmatched to any gene: 9. CDR3 region: CASSLATSGPTDTQYF. DNA of the CDR3: TGTGCCAGCAGCCTTGCTACTAGCGGACCCACAGATACGCAGTATTTT.

This chain joins TRBV15 and TRBJ2-3; D remains unclear. Germline CDR1 is LNHNV and CDR2 is YYDKDF (reference sequence). The CDR3 spans 18 residues. V was pared by 0 bases and J by 1 base, with 17 bases between. CDR3 region: CATSRDLRLERGTDTQYF. DNA of the CDR3: TGTGCCACCAGCAGAGATTTGCGATTGGAGCGCGGCACAGATACGCAGTATTTT.

The V call is TRBV5-1, the J call TRBJ2-7; D call uncertain. CDR1 and CDR2 (germline): SGHRS, YFSETQ. Between the trimmed V and J ends, which lost 4 bases and 4 bases, there was a span of 9 bases. This CDR3 contains 12 residues. CDR3 sequence reads: CASSQDGYEQYF. The CDR3, as DNA: TGCGCCAGCAGCCAGGACGGATACGAGCAGTACTTC. Full variable domain (remainder filled in from reference TRBV5-1 and TRBJ2-7): KAGVTQTPRYLIKTRGQQVTLSCSPISGHRSVSWYQQTPGQGLQFLFEYFSETQRNKGNFPGRFSGRQFSNSRSEMNVSTLELGDSALYLCASSQDGYEQYFGPGTRLTVT.

Details on this clonotype: A much larger clone is a single base away; this may be a read error. The V call is TRBV27, the J call TRBJ2-3, with TRBD2 as a possible D gene (5 bases). V was cut by 3 bases and J by 7 bases, with 8 bases left in between. CDR1 is MNHEY, CDR2 SMNVEV, per germline (reference sequence). The CDR3 extends over 12 amino acids. CDR3 in amino acids: CASSFSGNTQYF. DNA of the CDR3: TGTGCCAGCAGTTTCTCGGGGAATACGCAGTATTTT.